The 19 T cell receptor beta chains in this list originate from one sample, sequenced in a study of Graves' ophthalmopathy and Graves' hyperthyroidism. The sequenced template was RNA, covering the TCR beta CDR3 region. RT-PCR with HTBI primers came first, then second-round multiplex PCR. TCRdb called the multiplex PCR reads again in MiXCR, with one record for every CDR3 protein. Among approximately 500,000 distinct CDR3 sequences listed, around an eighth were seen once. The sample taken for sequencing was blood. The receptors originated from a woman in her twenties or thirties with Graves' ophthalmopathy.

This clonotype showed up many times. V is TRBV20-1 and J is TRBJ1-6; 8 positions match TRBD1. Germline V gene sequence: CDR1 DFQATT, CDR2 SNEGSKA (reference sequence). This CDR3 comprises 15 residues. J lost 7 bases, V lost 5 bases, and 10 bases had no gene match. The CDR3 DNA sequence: TGCAGTGCTCGAACCCCGGGACAGGAGAATTCACCCCTCCACTTT. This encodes CSARTPGQENSPLHF.

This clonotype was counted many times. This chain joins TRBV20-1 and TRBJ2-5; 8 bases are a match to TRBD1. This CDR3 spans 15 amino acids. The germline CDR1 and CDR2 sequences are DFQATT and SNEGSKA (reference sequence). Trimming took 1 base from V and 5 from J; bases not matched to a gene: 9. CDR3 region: CSARGPGGFAETQYF. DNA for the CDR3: TGCAGTGCTAGAGGGCCAGGGGGCTTTGCGGAGACCCAGTACTTC.

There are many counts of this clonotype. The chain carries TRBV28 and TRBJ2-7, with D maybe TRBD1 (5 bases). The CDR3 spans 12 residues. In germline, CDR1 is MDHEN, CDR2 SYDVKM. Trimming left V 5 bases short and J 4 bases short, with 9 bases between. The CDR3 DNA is TGTGCCAGCAGTAAACAGGTTTACGAGCAGTACTTC. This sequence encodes CASSKQVYEQYF.

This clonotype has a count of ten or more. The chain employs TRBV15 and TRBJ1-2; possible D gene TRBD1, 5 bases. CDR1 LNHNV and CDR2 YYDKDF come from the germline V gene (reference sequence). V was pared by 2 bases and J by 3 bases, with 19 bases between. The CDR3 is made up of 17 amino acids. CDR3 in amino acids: CATSRFSTGTSDYGYTF. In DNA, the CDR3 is TGTGCCACCAGCAGATTCTCCACCGGGACTTCGGACTATGGCTACACCTTC. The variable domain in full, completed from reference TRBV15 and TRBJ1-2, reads DAMVIQNPRYQVTQFGKPVTLSCSQTLNHNVMYWYQQKSSQAPKLLFHYYDKDFNNEADTPDNFQSRRPNTSFCFLDIRSPGLGDTAMYLCATSRFSTGTSDYGYTFGSGTRLTVV.

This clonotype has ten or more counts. The DNA of the CDR3 is TGCAGCGTTGAAGAAATGGTTGTAGTGGCAGGGGAAGGCACTGAAGCTTTCTTT. Its translation: CSVEEMVVVAGEGTEAFF. J is TRBJ1-1 and V is TRBV29-1; tentatively, D is TRBD1 (6 bases). Germline CDR1 SQVTM, CDR2 ANQGSEA. V shed 0 bases and J shed 4 bases, with 24 bases lying between them. The CDR3 runs to 18 residues.

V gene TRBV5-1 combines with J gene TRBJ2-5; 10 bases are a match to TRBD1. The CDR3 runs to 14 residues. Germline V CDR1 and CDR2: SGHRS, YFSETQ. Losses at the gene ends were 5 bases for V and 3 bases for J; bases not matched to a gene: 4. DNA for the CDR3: TGCGCCAGCAGTTGGGGGACAGGGGAAGAGACCCAGTACTTC. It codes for CASSWGTGEETQYF.

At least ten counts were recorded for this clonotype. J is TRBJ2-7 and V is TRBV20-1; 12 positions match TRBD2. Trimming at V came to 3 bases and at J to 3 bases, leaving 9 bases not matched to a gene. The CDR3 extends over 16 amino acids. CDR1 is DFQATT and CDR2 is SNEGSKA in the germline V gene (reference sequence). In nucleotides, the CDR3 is TGCAGTGCTAGTTCAACTAGCGGGAGGCTCGGCTACGAGCAGTACTTC. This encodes CSASSTSGRLGYEQYF.

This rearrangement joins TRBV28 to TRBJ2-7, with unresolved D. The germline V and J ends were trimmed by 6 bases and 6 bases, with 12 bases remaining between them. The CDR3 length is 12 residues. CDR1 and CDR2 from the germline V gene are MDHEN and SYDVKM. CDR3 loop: CASSKIGTEQYF. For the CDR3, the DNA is TGTGCCAGCAGCAAAATCGGCACCGAGCAGTACTTC.

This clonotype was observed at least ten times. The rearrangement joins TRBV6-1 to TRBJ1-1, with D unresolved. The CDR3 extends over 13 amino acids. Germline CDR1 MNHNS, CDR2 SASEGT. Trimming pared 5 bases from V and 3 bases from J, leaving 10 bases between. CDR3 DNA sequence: TGTGCCAGCAGTCGCCAGAGTCACACTGAAGCTTTCTTT. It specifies CASSRQSHTEAFF.

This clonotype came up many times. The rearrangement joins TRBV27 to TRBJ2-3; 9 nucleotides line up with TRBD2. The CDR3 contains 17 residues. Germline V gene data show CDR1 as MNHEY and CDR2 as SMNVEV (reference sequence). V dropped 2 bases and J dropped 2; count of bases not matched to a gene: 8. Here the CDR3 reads CASSLLAGIPYTDTQYF. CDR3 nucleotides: TGTGCCAGCAGTTTACTAGCGGGGATACCTTACACAGATACGCAGTATTTT.

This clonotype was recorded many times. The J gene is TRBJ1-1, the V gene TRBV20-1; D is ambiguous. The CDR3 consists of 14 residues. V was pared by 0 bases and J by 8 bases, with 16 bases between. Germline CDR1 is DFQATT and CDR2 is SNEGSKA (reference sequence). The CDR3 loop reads CSARDFRNSGEAFF. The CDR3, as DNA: TGCAGTGCTAGAGATTTTCGTAACTCCGGAGAAGCTTTCTTT.

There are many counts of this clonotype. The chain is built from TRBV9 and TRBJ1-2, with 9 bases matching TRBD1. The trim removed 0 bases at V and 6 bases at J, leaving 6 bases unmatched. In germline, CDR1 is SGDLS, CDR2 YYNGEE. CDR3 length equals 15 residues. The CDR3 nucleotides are TGTGCCAGCAGCGTAGCTTCGGGACAGGGAAATGGCTACACCTTC. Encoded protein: CASSVASGQGNGYTF.

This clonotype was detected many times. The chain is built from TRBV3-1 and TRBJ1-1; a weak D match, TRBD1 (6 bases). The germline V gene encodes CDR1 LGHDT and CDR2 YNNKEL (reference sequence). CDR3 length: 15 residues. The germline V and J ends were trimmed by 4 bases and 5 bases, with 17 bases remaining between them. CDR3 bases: TGTGCCAGCAGCCGCGGGCCAGGGGTGGATACTGAAGCTTTCTTT. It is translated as CASSRGPGVDTEAFF.

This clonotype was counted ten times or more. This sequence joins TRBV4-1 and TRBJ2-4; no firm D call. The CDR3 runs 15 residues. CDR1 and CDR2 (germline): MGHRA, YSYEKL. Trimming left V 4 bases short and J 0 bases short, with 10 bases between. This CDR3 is CASSLRALAKNIQYF. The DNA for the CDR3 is TGCGCCAGCAGCCTTCGGGCTCTAGCCAAAAACATTCAGTACTTC.

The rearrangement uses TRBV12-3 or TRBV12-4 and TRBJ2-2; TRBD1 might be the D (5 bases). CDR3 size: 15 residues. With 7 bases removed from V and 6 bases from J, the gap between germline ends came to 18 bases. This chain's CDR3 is CASTQKGRAAGELFF. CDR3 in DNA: TGTGCCAGCACCCAAAAGGGCAGGGCGGCCGGGGAGCTGTTTTTT.

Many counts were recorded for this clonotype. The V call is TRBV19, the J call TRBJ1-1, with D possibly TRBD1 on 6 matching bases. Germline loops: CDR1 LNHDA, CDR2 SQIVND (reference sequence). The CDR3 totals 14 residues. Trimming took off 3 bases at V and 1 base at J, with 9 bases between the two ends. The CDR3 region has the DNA TGTGCCAGTAGTATCGGACAGCCGAACACTGAAGCTTTCTTT. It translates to CASSIGQPNTEAFF.

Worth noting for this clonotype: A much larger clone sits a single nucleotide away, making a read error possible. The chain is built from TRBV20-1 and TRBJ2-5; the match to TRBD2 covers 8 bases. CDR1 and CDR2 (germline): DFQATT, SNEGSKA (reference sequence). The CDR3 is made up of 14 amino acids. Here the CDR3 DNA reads TGCAGGGTGTGGAGTATCGGGGGGGAAGAGACCCAGTACTTC. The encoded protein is CRVWSIGGEETQYF.

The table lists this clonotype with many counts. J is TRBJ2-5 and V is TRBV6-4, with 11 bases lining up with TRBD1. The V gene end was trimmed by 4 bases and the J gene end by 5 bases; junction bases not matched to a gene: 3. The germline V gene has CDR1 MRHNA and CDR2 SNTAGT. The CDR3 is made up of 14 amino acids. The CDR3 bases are TGTGCCAGCAGTGCAGGACAGGGGGCTGAGACCCAGTACTTC. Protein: CASSAGQGAETQYF.

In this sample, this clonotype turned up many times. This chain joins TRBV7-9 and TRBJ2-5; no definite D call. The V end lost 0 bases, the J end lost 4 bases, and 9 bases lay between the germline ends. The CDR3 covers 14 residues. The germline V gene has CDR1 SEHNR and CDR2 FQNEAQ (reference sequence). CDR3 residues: CASSLAQQRETQYF. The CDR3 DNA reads TGTGCCAGCAGCTTAGCACAGCAGCGAGAGACCCAGTACTTC.